This is a list of T cell receptor beta chains from one sample in a study of T cells in Graves' hyperthyroidism and ophthalmopathy. MiXCR, applied by TCRdb to the multiplex PCR reads, yields one record per CDR3 protein. The sample yields roughly 420,000 distinct CDR3 sequences, more than 15% seen once. Sample: blood. The receptors derive from a woman between 18 and 29 years old with Graves' hyperthyroidism. Each CDR3 is given with its conserved first and last residue. A D gene is named only where the DNA matches it firmly. The size field is filled for only some rows; it gives once, few, many or a size class.

few | TRBJ2-1 | - | TRBV6-2/TRBV6-3 | CASSYNNNEQFF | TGTGCCAGCAGTTACAACAACAATGAGCAGTTCTTC
many | TRBJ1-3 | TRBD1 | TRBV6-5 | CASSYRGTAISGNTIYF | TGTGCCAGCAGTTACCGGGGGACAGCAATCTCTGGAAACACCATATATTTT
few | TRBJ1-2 | TRBD1 | TRBV16 | CASSQSPRDRLSNYGYTF | TGTGCCAGCAGCCAATCGCCCCGGGACAGGCTCTCTAACTATGGCTACACCTTC
many | TRBJ2-7 | - | TRBV15 | CATSRDKTPYEQYF | TGTGCCACCAGCAGAGATAAAACACCCTACGAGCAGTACTTC
- | TRBJ1-3 | TRBD1 | TRBV7-8 | CASSIKGTGAGNTIYF | TGTGCCAGCAGCATAAAAGGGACAGGGGCGGGAAACACCATATATTTT
- | TRBJ2-5 | TRBD2 | TRBV15 | CATSTGGGVETQYF | TGTGCCACCAGCACTGGGGGGGGGGTAGAGACCCAGTACTTC
few | TRBJ2-3 | - | TRBV19 | CASSVTPGGSTDTQYF | TGTGCCAGTAGTGTTACCCCAGGGGGGAGCACAGATACGCAGTATTTT
many | TRBJ2-3 | TRBD2 | TRBV7-2 | CASSLTSGPRYF | TGTGCCAGCAGCTTGACTAGCGGGCCCCGGTATTTT
many | TRBJ2-4 | TRBD2 | TRBV6-2/TRBV6-3 | CASSYSLAGVGPKNIQYF | TGTGCCAGCAGTTACTCCCTAGCGGGGGTCGGACCCAAAAACATTCAGTACTTC
many | TRBJ1-5 | - | TRBV12-3/TRBV12-4 | CASSLEGFGNQPQHF | TGTGCCAGCAGTTTAGAAGGTTTTGGCAATCAGCCCCAGCATTTT
few | TRBJ2-2 | - | TRBV11-2 | CASRTTSGVNTGELFF | TGTGCCAGCAGGACTACCTCAGGGGTGAACACCGGGGAGCTGTTTTTT
few | TRBJ2-1 | TRBD2 | TRBV11-2 | CASSPRTSGIPRNEQFF | TGTGCCAGCAGCCCAAGGACTAGCGGGATCCCCAGGAATGAGCAGTTCTTC
few | TRBJ2-5 | TRBD2 | TRBV5-4 | CASSVGGLAGGRGETQYF | TGTGCCAGCAGCGTTGGGGGACTAGCGGGAGGCCGTGGGGAGACCCAGTACTTC
many | TRBJ1-2 | - | TRBV7-2 | CASSLGGGSHYGYTF | TGTGCCAGCAGCTTAGGGGGGGGGTCCCACTATGGCTACACCTTC
many | TRBJ2-1 | - | TRBV29-1 | CSVDRQGTYNEQFF | TGCAGCGTTGATCGTCAGGGGACCTACAATGAGCAGTTCTTC
many | TRBJ2-7 | TRBD1 | TRBV2 | CASNQQGVSYEQYF | TGTGCCAGCAACCAACAGGGGGTTTCATACGAGCAGTACTTC
many | TRBJ2-2 | - | TRBV2 | CASSIDSVYTGELFF | TGTGCCAGCAGCATAGACAGTGTCTATACCGGGGAGCTGTTTTTT
- | TRBJ1-2 | - | TRBV24-1 | CATSGPGTSGYTF | TGTGCCACCAGTGGGCCCGGGACATCGGGCTACACCTTC
few | TRBJ2-1 | TRBD2 | TRBV6-1 | CASSGGLAGGRGQFF | TGTGCCAGCAGTGGAGGACTAGCGGGAGGGCGGGGGCAGTTCTTC
many | TRBJ2-2 | - | TRBV28 | CASISFPGVTGELFF | TGTGCCAGCATCTCCTTTCCAGGGGTAACCGGGGAGCTGTTTTTT
many | TRBJ2-7 | - | TRBV6-2/TRBV6-3 | CASSPGHGGYEQYF | TGTGCCAGCAGTCCAGGACATGGAGGCTACGAGCAGTACTTC
- | TRBJ1-5 | - | TRBV9 | CASSPRGRGQPQHF | TGTGCCAGCAGCCCCCGGGGAAGAGGTCAGCCCCAGCATTTT
many | TRBJ2-5 | - | TRBV29-1 | CSVEDLGNQYF | TGCAGCGTTGAAGATTTAGGAAACCAGTACTTC